The next 7 T cell receptor beta chains were all read from a single sample in a study of STAT5B mutations in CD4+ large granular lymphocyte leukemia. Sequencing was performed with immunoSEQ multiplex PCR; in TCRdb, only in-frame clones are kept and a portion is missing. The sample holds around 30,000 clones; around 74% are singletons and the top ten take around 1%. Sequenced material: CD4+ T cells from blood buffy coats. The receptors originated from a human donor in good health.

The chain couples TRBV6-1 to TRBJ1-1, with D possibly matching TRBD1 (5 bases). The CDR3 is made up of 15 amino acids. Germline V gene sequence: CDR1 MNHNS, CDR2 SASEGT. V lost 5 bases and J lost 5, with 18 bases in between. The DNA for the CDR3 is TGTGCCAGCAGTCCCCGGCAGGGAGGTTTGACTGAAGCTTTCTTT. This sequence encodes CASSPRQGGLTEAFF.

This clone was picked up a small number of times. This sequence joins TRBV5-1 and TRBJ2-7; D is possibly TRBD2 (6 bases). CDR1 SGHRS and CDR2 YFSETQ come from the germline V gene. Trimming removed 0 bases at V and 0 bases at J, with 13 bases between. The CDR3 covers 16 residues. As DNA, the CDR3 is TGCGCCAGCAGCTTGGCCGGCGAGGGACTCTCCTACGAGCAGTACTTC. This translates into CASSLAGEGLSYEQYF.

The V call is TRBV7-6, the J call TRBJ2-3, with D uncertain. The CDR3 covers 13 residues. V lost 5 bases and J 1 base, leaving 7 bases between the germline ends. Germline values: CDR1 SGHVS, CDR2 FNYEAQ. The CDR3, as DNA: TGTGCCAGCAGCCTCGGACGCACAGATACGCAGTATTTT. It translates to CASSLGRTDTQYF. The full variable domain, in which reference TRBV7-6 and TRBJ2-3 provide the parts outside the CDR3, is GAGVSQSPRYKVTKRGQDVALRCDPISGHVSLYWYRQALGQGPEFLTYFNYEAQQDKSGLPNDRFSAERPEGSISTLTIQRTEQRDSAMYRCASSLGRTDTQYFGPGTRLTVL.

The chain recombines TRBV5-1 with TRBJ2-3, with 9 bases fitting TRBD2. The CDR3 extends over 16 amino acids. Unmatched junction bases numbered 10, after V lost 4 bases and J lost 4 bases. Germline lookup yields CDR1 SGHRS and CDR2 YFSETQ. CDR3 sequence reads: CASSAVAGGSADTQYF. The CDR3, as DNA: TGCGCCAGCAGCGCCGTTGCGGGAGGGAGTGCAGATACGCAGTATTTT.

The J gene is TRBJ1-2, the V gene TRBV25-1; TRBD1 might be the D (5 bases). This CDR3 contains 13 residues. V was pared by 4 bases and J by 5 bases, with 11 bases between. From germline, CDR1 is MGHDK and CDR2 SYGVNS. CDR3 bases: TGTGCCAGCAGTGGTCAGGGACTATATGGCTACACCTTC. This encodes CASSGQGLYGYTF.

The chain has TRBV11-3 and TRBJ2-3; D is unclear. Between the trimmed V and J ends, which lost 2 bases and 2 bases, there was a span of 11 bases. Looked up from germline, CDR1 is SGHNT and CDR2 is YENEEA. The CDR3 has 15 amino acids. As DNA, the CDR3 is TGTGCCAGCAGCTTAAATGCGGCCCCCACAGATACGCAGTATTTT. Protein product: CASSLNAAPTDTQYF.

This chain joins TRBV9 and TRBJ1-5; 7 positions agree with TRBD1. V was pared by 4 bases and J by 4 bases, with 8 bases of the junction left unmatched. Germline V gene sequence: CDR1 SGDLS, CDR2 YYNGEE. The CDR3 contains 15 residues. The CDR3 loop is CASSLGGRTNQPQHF. CDR3 in DNA: TGTGCCAGCAGCCTAGGGGGCAGAACGAATCAGCCCCAGCATTTT.